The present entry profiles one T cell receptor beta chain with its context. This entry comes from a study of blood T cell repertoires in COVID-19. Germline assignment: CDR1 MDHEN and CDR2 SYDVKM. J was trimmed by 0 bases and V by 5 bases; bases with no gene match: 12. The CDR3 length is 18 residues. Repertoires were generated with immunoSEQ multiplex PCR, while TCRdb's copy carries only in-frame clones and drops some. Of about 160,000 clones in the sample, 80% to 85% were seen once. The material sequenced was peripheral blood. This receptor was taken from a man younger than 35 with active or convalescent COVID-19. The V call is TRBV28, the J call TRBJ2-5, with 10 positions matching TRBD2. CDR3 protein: CASSPTLGLAVYQETQYF. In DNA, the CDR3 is TGTGCCAGCAGTCCCACCTTAGGACTAGCGGTGTACCAAGAGACCCAGTACTTC.